What follows are 9 T cell receptor beta chains derived from one specimen sequenced in a study of blood T cell repertoires in COVID-19. TCRdb's table, derived via immunoSEQ multiplex PCR, lists solely in-frame clones and lacks some. The sample has almost 250,000 clones; roughly 86% are singletons. Sequencing was carried out using peripheral blood. The receptor set was obtained from a woman aged 55-69 years who had recovered from COVID-19.

V and J are TRBV2 and TRBJ2-1; 14 nucleotides align to TRBD2. J was trimmed by 5 bases and V by 6 bases; bases with no gene match: 3. The CDR3 length is 15 residues. Germline CDR1 and CDR2: SNHLY and FYNNEI. The CDR3, as DNA: TGTGCCAGCAGAAAGGGACTAGCGGGGGACAATGAGCAGTTCTTC. It codes for CASRKGLAGDNEQFF.

The CDR3, as DNA: TGTGCCAGCAGTAGAACAGGGGGCCCCTACAATGAGCAGTTCTTC. Translation: CASSRTGGPYNEQFF. The chain carries TRBV7-3 and TRBJ2-1; 9 nucleotides match TRBD1. This CDR3 has 15 residues. J lost 2 bases, V lost 6 bases, and 5 bases had no gene match. Germline-derived CDR1 and CDR2 are SGHTA and FQGTGA.

This sequence joins TRBV7-2 and TRBJ1-3; weak D call: TRBD1 (5 bases). V was clipped by 1 base and J by 5 bases, with 9 bases between them. CDR1 is SGHTA, CDR2 FQGNSA, per germline. The CDR3 consists of 14 residues. CDR3 sequence (DNA): TGTGCCAGCAGCTTAGAAGGGGTCCGAAACACCATATATTTT. This codes for CASSLEGVRNTIYF.

This clone was seen only a few times. The chain uses TRBV9 and TRBJ1-1; D is uncertain. V was shortened by 4 bases and J by 3 bases, with 13 bases between the two germline ends. Germline lookup yields CDR1 SGDLS and CDR2 YYNGEE. CDR3 size: 14 residues. Here the CDR3 DNA reads TGTGCCAGCAGCACGTCGATCCAGTACACTGAAGCTTTCTTT. This sequence encodes CASSTSIQYTEAFF. The variable domain in full, with the rest retrieved from reference TRBV9 and TRBJ1-1, is DSGVTQTPKHLITATGQRVTLRCSPRSGDLSVYWYQQSLDQGLQFLIQYYNGEERAKGNILERFSAQQFPDLHSELNLSSLELGDSALYFCASSTSIQYTEAFFGQGTRLTVV.

The V and J genes are TRBV11-2 and TRBJ1-3, with TRBD1 identical over 8 bases. Per germline, CDR1 SGHAT and CDR2 FQNNGV. V dropped 5 bases and J dropped 9; count of bases not matched to a gene: 9. The CDR3 runs to 14 residues. The CDR3 DNA is TGTGCCAGCAGCGCCCAGACAGGGGTCGCCACCATATATTTT. It codes for CASSAQTGVATIYF.

V is TRBV5-4 and J is TRBJ2-7, with TRBD2 matching 9 bases. The ends lost 0 bases at V and 2 bases at J; junction bases unmatched: 3. CDR3 length: 15 amino acids. Germline lookup yields CDR1 SGHNT and CDR2 YYREEE (reference sequence). The CDR3 DNA reads as TGTGCCAGCAGCTTGGGGCTAGCGGGAACCTACGAGCAGTACTTC. It is translated as CASSLGLAGTYEQYF.

As regards this clone: The sample has other DNA sequences that encode this CDR3 too. The J gene is TRBJ1-5, the V gene TRBV7-9; a possible D gene is TRBD1 (6 bases). This CDR3 is 11 amino acids long. Trimming cost V 5 bases and J 9 bases, with 8 bases left between them. Germline CDR1 and CDR2: SEHNR and FQNEAQ (reference sequence). CDR3 nucleotide sequence: TGTGCCAGCAGCCGAGGGGGGCCCCAGCATTTT. Protein product: CASSRGGPQHF.

The gene calls are TRBV6-1 and TRBJ1-2; the D is unclear. Trimming took off 10 bases at V and 6 bases at J, with 15 bases between the two ends. Germline CDR1 MNHNS, CDR2 SASEGT. CDR3 length equals 12 residues. CDR3 protein: CATAPVQDGYTF. As DNA, the CDR3 is TGTGCCACGGCGCCAGTGCAGGATGGCTACACCTTC.

On this clone: Other DNA variants within this sample encode the same CDR3. CDR3 region: CASSVVVGELFF. CDR3 coding DNA: TGTGCCAGCAGCGTAGTCGTCGGGGAGCTGTTTTTT. The chain has TRBV9 and TRBJ2-2; D uncertain. Per germline, CDR1 SGDLS and CDR2 YYNGEE. The CDR3 has 12 residues. V dropped 0 bases and J dropped 7 bases, with 4 bases sitting between them.